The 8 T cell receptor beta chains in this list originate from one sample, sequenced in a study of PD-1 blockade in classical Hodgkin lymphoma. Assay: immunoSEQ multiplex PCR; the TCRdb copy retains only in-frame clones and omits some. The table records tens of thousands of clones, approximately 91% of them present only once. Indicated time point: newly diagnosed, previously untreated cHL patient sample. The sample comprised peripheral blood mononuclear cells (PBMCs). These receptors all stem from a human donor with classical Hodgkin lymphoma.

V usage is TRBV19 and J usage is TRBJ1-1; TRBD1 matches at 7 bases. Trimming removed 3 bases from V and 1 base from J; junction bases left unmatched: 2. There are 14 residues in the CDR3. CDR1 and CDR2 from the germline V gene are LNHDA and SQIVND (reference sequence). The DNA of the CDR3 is TGTGCCAGTAGTATCCGGACAGGGAACACTGAAGCTTTCTTT. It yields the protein CASSIRTGNTEAFF.

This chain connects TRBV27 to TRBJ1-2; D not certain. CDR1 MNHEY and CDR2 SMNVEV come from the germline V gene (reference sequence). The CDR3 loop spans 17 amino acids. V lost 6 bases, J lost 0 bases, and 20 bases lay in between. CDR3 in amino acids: CASSSLGPTRANYGYTF. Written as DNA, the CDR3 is TGTGCCAGCAGCTCCCTCGGCCCAACTAGAGCTAACTATGGCTACACCTTC.

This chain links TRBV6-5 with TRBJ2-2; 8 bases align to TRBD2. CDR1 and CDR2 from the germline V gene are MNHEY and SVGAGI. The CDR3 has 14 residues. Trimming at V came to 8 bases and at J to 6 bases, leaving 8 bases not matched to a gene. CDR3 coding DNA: TGTGCCAGCCGCCGGAGACTAGCGTCCGGGGAGCTGTTTTTT. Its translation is CASRRRLASGELFF.

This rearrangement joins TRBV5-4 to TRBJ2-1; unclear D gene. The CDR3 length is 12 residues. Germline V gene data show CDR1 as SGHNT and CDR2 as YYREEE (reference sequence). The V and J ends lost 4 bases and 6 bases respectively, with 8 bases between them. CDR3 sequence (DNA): TGTGCCAGCAGCCTCGGCCCCAATGAGCAGTTCTTC. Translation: CASSLGPNEQFF.

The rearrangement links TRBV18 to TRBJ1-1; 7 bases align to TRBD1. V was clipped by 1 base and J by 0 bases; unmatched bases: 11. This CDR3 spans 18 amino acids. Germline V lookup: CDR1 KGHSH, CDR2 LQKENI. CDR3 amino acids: CASSPRTQGRGMNTEAFF. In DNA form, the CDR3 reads TGTGCCAGCTCACCACGAACACAGGGGAGAGGAATGAACACTGAAGCTTTCTTT.

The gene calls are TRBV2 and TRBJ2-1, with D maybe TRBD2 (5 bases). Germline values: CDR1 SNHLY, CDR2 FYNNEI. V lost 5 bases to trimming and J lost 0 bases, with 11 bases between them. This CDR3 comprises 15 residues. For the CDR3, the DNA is TGTGCCAGCAGTAAAGGAGCGGACTCCTACAATGAGCAGTTCTTC. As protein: CASSKGADSYNEQFF.

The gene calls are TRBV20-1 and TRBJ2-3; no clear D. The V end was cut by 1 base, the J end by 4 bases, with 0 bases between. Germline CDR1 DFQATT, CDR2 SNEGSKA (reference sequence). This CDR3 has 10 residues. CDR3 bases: TGCAGTGCTAGAGCAGATACGCAGTATTTT. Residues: CSARADTQYF.

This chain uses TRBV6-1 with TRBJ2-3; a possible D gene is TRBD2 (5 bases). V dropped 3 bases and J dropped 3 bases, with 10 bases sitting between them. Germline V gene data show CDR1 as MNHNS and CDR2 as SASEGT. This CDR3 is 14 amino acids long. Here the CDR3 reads CASSDGGGTDTQYF. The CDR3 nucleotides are TGTGCCAGCAGTGATGGCGGAGGTACAGATACGCAGTATTTT.